This T cell receptor (beta chain) was captured in a study of graft-versus-host responses after intestinal transplantation. The wider study: Induction with anti-thymocyte globulin, then tacrolimus and steroids for 2 to 3 years, was given to all recipients.

Germline CDR1 and CDR2: SGHDT and YYEEEE. The CDR3 sequence is 16 residues long. Trimming cost V 4 bases and J 4 bases; bases outside gene matches: 8. TCRdb keeps only in-frame clones here, not all; method: immunoSEQ multiplex PCR. The sample records over 75,000 clones, about 83% being singletons. This receptor was identified in a human patient who received an intestinal transplant, so some T cells may come from the graft donor. Sequencing used PBMCs, obtained 255 days after intestinal transplant. The chain combines TRBV5-6 with TRBJ2-2, with 9 bases aligning to TRBD2. This CDR3 reads CASSQFGTSLTGELFF. The DNA for the CDR3 is TGTGCCAGCAGCCAGTTTGGGACTAGCCTCACCGGGGAGCTGTTTTTT. Full variable domain (missing parts from reference TRBV5-6 and TRBJ2-2): DAGVTQSPTHLIKTRGQQVTLRCSPKSGHDTVSWYQQALGQGPQFIFQYYEEEERQRGNFPDRFSGHQFPNYSSELNVNALLLGDSALYLCASSQFGTSLTGELFFGEGSRLTVL.